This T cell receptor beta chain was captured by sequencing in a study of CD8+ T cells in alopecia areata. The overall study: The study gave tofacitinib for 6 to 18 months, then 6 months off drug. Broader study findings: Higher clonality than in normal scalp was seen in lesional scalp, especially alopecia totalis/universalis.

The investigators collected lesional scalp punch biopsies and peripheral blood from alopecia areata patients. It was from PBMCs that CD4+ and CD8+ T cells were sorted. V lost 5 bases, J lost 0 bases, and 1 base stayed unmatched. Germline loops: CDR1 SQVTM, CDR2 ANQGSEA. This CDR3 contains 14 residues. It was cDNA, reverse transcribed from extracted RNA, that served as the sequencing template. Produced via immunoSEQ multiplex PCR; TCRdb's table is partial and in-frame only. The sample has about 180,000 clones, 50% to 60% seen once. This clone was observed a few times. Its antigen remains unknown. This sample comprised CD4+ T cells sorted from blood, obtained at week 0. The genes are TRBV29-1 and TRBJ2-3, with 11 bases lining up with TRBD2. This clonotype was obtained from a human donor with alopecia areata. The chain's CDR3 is CSVTSGGSTDTQYF. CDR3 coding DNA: TGCAGCGTTACTAGCGGGGGAAGCACAGATACGCAGTATTTT.